These 29 T cell receptor beta chains share one sample of origin, sequenced in a study of OX40 agonist ivuxolimab in advanced cancers. Data came from immunoSEQ multiplex PCR; TCRdb stores just in-frame clones and leaves some out. The sample includes around 140,000 clones, 90% to 95% of them seen just once. The source was CD4+ or CD8+ T cells sorted from blood, collected in a trial of the OX40 agonist ivuxolimab. All receptors come from an adult with an advanced solid tumor such as melanoma, head and neck, liver or kidney cancer.

The chain uses TRBV6-5 and TRBJ1-1; no definite D call. Trimming took 4 bases from V and 11 from J, leaving 14 bases between them. The CDR3 consists of 12 residues. Germline-derived CDR1 and CDR2 are MNHEY and SVGAGI. The CDR3 here is CASSSRGPSAFF. CDR3 bases: TGTGCCAGCAGTTCCCGAGGGCCTTCGGCTTTCTTT.

The V gene is TRBV5-4, the J gene TRBJ2-2; 8 nucleotides agree with TRBD2. The CDR3 length is 14 residues. V was pared by 7 bases and J by 5 bases, with 7 bases of the junction left unmatched. In germline, CDR1 is SGHNT, CDR2 YYREEE (reference sequence). CDR3 nucleotide sequence: TGTGCCAGCGGGACTAGAGGGCGTACCGGGGAGCTGTTTTTT. It codes for CASGTRGRTGELFF.

The gene calls are TRBV2 and TRBJ2-1; D might be TRBD1 or TRBD2, each matching 5 bases. Trimming removed 8 bases from V and 5 bases from J, with 7 bases in between. The CDR3 extends over 11 amino acids. CDR1 and CDR2 from the germline V gene are SNHLY and FYNNEI. CDR3 region: CASEGNNEQFF. The CDR3 DNA follows: TGTGCCAGCGAGGGGAACAATGAGCAGTTCTTC. The entire variable domain, with the rest obtained from reference TRBV2 and TRBJ2-1, is as follows: EPEVTQTPSHQVTQMGQEVILRCVPISNHLYFYWYRQILGQKVEFLVSFYNNEISEKSEIFDDQFSVERPDGSNFTLKIRSTKLEDSAMYFCASEGNNEQFFGPGTRLTVL.

The chain employs TRBV5-5 and TRBJ2-5; 11 bases fit TRBD1. Looked up from germline, CDR1 is SGHKS and CDR2 is YYEKEE (reference sequence). Losses at the gene ends were 4 bases for V and 4 bases for J; bases not matched to a gene: 6. This CDR3 comprises 15 residues. The CDR3 spells CASSLRTGGIETQYF. In DNA, the CDR3 is TGTGCCAGCAGCCTGCGGACAGGGGGCATAGAGACCCAGTACTTC.

This chain links TRBV18 with TRBJ2-1; D gene unclear. CDR1 and CDR2 from the germline V gene are KGHSH and LQKENI. This CDR3 spans 12 amino acids. The V end was cut by 3 bases, the J end by 5 bases, with 5 bases between. The CDR3 nucleotides read TGTGCCAGCTCACCGGTAGACAATGAGCAGTTCTTC. Its translation is CASSPVDNEQFF.

The chain combines TRBV18 with TRBJ1-2, with TRBD1 matching 11 bases. The CDR3 is 19 amino acids. Germline CDR1 KGHSH, CDR2 LQKENI. The trim removed 5 bases at V and 6 bases at J, leaving 20 bases unmatched. CDR3 sequence reads: CASSTQPPGQGATMNGYTF. Here the CDR3 DNA reads TGTGCCAGCTCAACACAACCTCCCGGACAGGGGGCGACAATGAATGGCTACACCTTC. The complete variable domain, with remaining parts taken from reference TRBV18 and TRBJ1-2, reads NAGVMQNPRHLVRRRGQEARLRCSPMKGHSHVYWYRQLPEEGLKFMVYLQKENIIDESGMPKERFSAEFPKEGPSILRIQQVVRGDSAAYFCASSTQPPGQGATMNGYTFGSGTRLTVV.

This clone was seen only a few times. This chain connects TRBV19 to TRBJ2-1, with 14 positions matching TRBD2. CDR3 size: 19 residues. Unmatched junction bases numbered 19, after V lost 8 bases and J lost 7 bases. The germline CDR1 and CDR2 sequences are LNHDA and SQIVND (reference sequence). The CDR3 bases are TGTGCCAGTGGTAGGACAGGGTCCGGACTAGCGGGAGGTAGGAATGAGCAGTTCTTC. It is translated as CASGRTGSGLAGGRNEQFF.

The chain couples TRBV5-4 to TRBJ2-2; 12 positions agree with TRBD2. The germline gives CDR1 SGHNT, CDR2 YYREEE (reference sequence). With 4 bases clipped from V and 5 bases from J, the junction kept 3 bases outside the gene matches. There are 15 residues in the CDR3. The CDR3 here is CASSGTSGRTGELFF. The DNA of the CDR3 is TGTGCCAGCAGCGGCACTAGCGGGAGGACCGGGGAGCTGTTTTTT.

This clone was observed a single time. This rearrangement joins TRBV4-2 to TRBJ2-5; the match to TRBD2 covers 8 bases. The J call may be incorrect, as the DNA end agrees better with TRBJ2-7. Germline lookup yields CDR1 LGHNA and CDR2 YNFKEQ. This CDR3 spans 15 amino acids. For the CDR3, the DNA is TGTGCCAGCAGCCTGCGGGGGGAGGGCCTCTACGAGCAGTACTTC. It is translated as CASSLRGEGLYEQYF.

The chain employs TRBV12-5 and TRBJ2-7; 10 bases match TRBD1. Germline V gives CDR1 LGHNT, CDR2 FRNRAP. Unmatched junction bases numbered 10, after V lost 6 bases and J lost 2 bases. The CDR3 loop spans 16 amino acids. The CDR3 reads CASGYGPGTGAYEQYF. CDR3 DNA sequence: TGTGCTAGTGGCTACGGTCCCGGGACAGGGGCCTACGAGCAGTACTTC.

This rearrangement joins TRBV11-3 to TRBJ2-1; D unresolved. The germline gives CDR1 SGHNT, CDR2 YENEEA. Deletions cut 2 bases from V and 3 bases from J, with 17 bases between. The length of the CDR3 is 17 residues. The CDR3 bases are TGTGCCAGCAGCTTATCCGGGTCCCTGAGTAACTACAATGAGCAGTTCTTC. It encodes CASSLSGSLSNYNEQFF.

The chain is built from TRBV2 and TRBJ2-7, with 8 bases lining up with TRBD1. This CDR3 spans 12 amino acids. Germline CDR1 SNHLY, CDR2 FYNNEI. With V trimmed by 10 bases and J by 6 bases, 8 bases remained unmatched. The CDR3 DNA follows: TGTGCCATCCACAGGGGGTCAACCGAGCAGTACTTC. Translation: CAIHRGSTEQYF.

The genes are TRBV5-1 and TRBJ1-2; D call uncertain. The CDR3 contains 15 residues. V gave up 0 bases and J gave up 6 bases, with 15 bases separating them. CDR1 is SGHRS and CDR2 is YFSETQ in the germline V gene. CDR3 sequence: CASSLAGKGADGYTF. CDR3 nucleotides: TGCGCCAGCAGCTTGGCCGGGAAGGGAGCTGATGGCTACACCTTC. The entire variable domain, with the rest obtained from reference TRBV5-1 and TRBJ1-2, is as follows: KAGVTQTPRYLIKTRGQQVTLSCSPISGHRSVSWYQQTPGQGLQFLFEYFSETQRNKGNFPGRFSGRQFSNSRSEMNVSTLELGDSALYLCASSLAGKGADGYTFGSGTRLTVV.

V usage is TRBV5-6 and J usage is TRBJ2-1, with TRBD2 as a possible D gene (7 bases). This CDR3 is built from 13 residues. CDR1 SGHDT and CDR2 YYEEEE come from the germline V gene. Trimming removed 3 bases at V and 9 bases at J, with 13 bases between. The CDR3, as DNA: TGTGCCAGCAGCTGGGGGGGGCCCGGTGAGCAGTTCTTC. Translated: CASSWGGPGEQFF.

The gene calls are TRBV5-1 and TRBJ1-2; D is ambiguous. Per the germline V gene, CDR1 is SGHRS and CDR2 is YFSETQ. The CDR3 covers 14 residues. Trimming removed 1 base at V and 3 bases at J, with 10 bases between. The CDR3 sequence: CASSLSHGDYGYTF. In nucleotides, the CDR3 is TGCGCCAGCAGCTTGTCCCACGGAGACTATGGCTACACCTTC.

This chain joins TRBV28 and TRBJ2-1; the D gene is possibly TRBD2 (6 bases). The CDR3 has 11 amino acids. V gave up 4 bases and J gave up 10 bases, with 8 bases separating them. CDR1 is MDHEN, CDR2 SYDVKM, per germline. CDR3 protein: CASSWLAEQFF. In nucleotides, the CDR3 is TGTGCCAGCAGTTGGCTAGCGGAGCAGTTCTTC.

This chain connects TRBV5-4 to TRBJ1-2; a weak D match, TRBD1 (6 bases). Trimming left V 4 bases short and J 10 bases short, with 32 bases between. The germline V gene encodes CDR1 SGHNT and CDR2 YYREEE (reference sequence). This CDR3 is built from 18 residues. The CDR3 sequence is CASSPLPRQGSYLLTYTF. The CDR3 nucleotides are TGTGCCAGCAGCCCCCTCCCCCGGCAGGGGTCTTATCTTTTGACCTACACCTTC.

CDR3 sequence reads: CATRLRLQAAETQYF. The DNA of the CDR3 is TGTGCCACCCGCTTGCGACTCCAGGCCGCAGAGACCCAGTACTTC. The V call is TRBV5-4, the J call TRBJ2-5; D remains ambiguous. CDR1 is SGHNT, CDR2 YYREEE, per germline (reference sequence). Deletions cut 9 bases from V and 4 bases from J, with 22 bases between. The CDR3 length is 15 residues.

The chain recombines TRBV7-2 with TRBJ2-5; D possibly corresponds to TRBD2 (6 bases). This CDR3 region has 15 residues. Germline CDR1 and CDR2: SGHTA and FQGNSA. Trimming shortened V by 3 bases and J by 2 bases, and 13 bases separated the two germline ends. Written as DNA, the CDR3 is TGTGCCAGCAGCTTGTGGGACTTCAAGCAAGAGACCCAGTACTTC. Its translation: CASSLWDFKQETQYF.

This sequence joins TRBV5-8 and TRBJ1-5; D not resolved. V gave up 2 bases and J gave up 6 bases, with 9 bases separating them. Germline CDR1 SGHTS, CDR2 YDEGEE. There are 13 residues in the CDR3. DNA of the CDR3: TGTGCCAGCAGCTTTTATGCGGGTCAGCCCCAGCATTTT. Protein: CASSFYAGQPQHF.

The V gene is TRBV28, the J gene TRBJ1-3; weak D call: TRBD1 (5 bases). With 2 bases removed from V and 2 bases from J, the gap between germline ends came to 13 bases. The CDR3 is 16 amino acids. Germline V gives CDR1 MDHEN, CDR2 SYDVKM. The CDR3 DNA reads TGTGCCAGCAGTTTACAGGCAGGGCTAGCTGGAAACACCATATATTTT. It is translated as CASSLQAGLAGNTIYF. Together with reference TRBV28 and TRBJ1-3, the CDR3 gives the full variable domain: DVKVTQSSRYLVKRTGEKVFLECVQDMDHENMFWYRQDPGLGLRLIYFSYDVKMKEKGDIPEGYSVSREKKERFSLILESASTNQTSMYLCASSLQAGLAGNTIYFGEGSWLTVV.

Worth noting for this clone: Other DNA variants within this sample encode the same CDR3. The chain uses TRBV18 and TRBJ1-5; D is uncertain. The V end was cut by 3 bases, the J end by 5 bases, with 8 bases between. The length of the CDR3 is 13 residues. CDR1 is KGHSH, CDR2 LQKENI, per germline. The CDR3 here is CASSPGEDQPQHF. DNA of the CDR3: TGTGCCAGCTCACCCGGGGAAGATCAGCCCCAGCATTTT.

This clone was seen only once. The J gene is TRBJ2-3, the V gene TRBV9; possibly TRBD2 for D (6 bases). Per the germline V gene, CDR1 is SGDLS and CDR2 is YYNGEE. The V end lost 2 bases, the J end lost 2 bases, and 15 bases lay between the germline ends. The CDR3 contains 16 residues. The CDR3 DNA reads as TGTGCCAGCAGCGTCCATTCCGGACTATCCACAGATACGCAGTATTTT. Translation gives CASSVHSGLSTDTQYF.

V gene TRBV2 combines with J gene TRBJ2-7; TRBD1 is a possible D gene (6 bases). The V gene lost 6 bases and the J gene lost 5 bases, with 17 bases spanning the gap. This CDR3 spans 14 amino acids. Germline V gene data show CDR1 as SNHLY and CDR2 as FYNNEI. CDR3 nucleotides: TGTGCCAGCAGGACCTATACAGGGATCCACGAGCAGTACTTC. It yields the protein CASRTYTGIHEQYF.

The V call is TRBV7-6, the J call TRBJ2-5; 7 nucleotides align to TRBD1. J gave up 3 bases and V 5 bases, and 6 bases lay outside the gene matches. The CDR3 has 14 amino acids. Germline-derived CDR1 and CDR2 are SGHVS and FNYEAQ. CDR3 protein: CASSLGQAKETQYF. The CDR3 region has the DNA TGTGCCAGCAGCCTCGGACAGGCTAAAGAGACCCAGTACTTC.

J is TRBJ2-1 and V is TRBV5-1; 15 bases line up with TRBD2. The V gene's germline CDR1 is SGHRS and CDR2 YFSETQ. V lost 2 bases to trimming and J lost 4 bases; unmatched junction nucleotides: 4. The CDR3 extends over 17 amino acids. The CDR3 DNA reads as TGCGCCAGCAGCTTAGGGACTAGCGGGGGGTATTACAATGAGCAGTTCTTC. This encodes CASSLGTSGGYYNEQFF.

Regarding this clone: Other DNA sequences in this specimen translate into the identical CDR3. In nucleotides, the CDR3 is TGTGCCAGCAGCGCCTCCTACGAGCAGTACTTC. It codes for CASSASYEQYF. The V and J genes are TRBV7-2 and TRBJ2-7; D not certain. Trimming removed 5 bases from V and 0 bases from J, with 2 bases in between. The CDR3 is 11 amino acids. The germline gives CDR1 SGHTA, CDR2 FQGNSA.

The chain is built from TRBV30 and TRBJ1-2; a weak D match, TRBD1 (6 bases). With 1 base removed from V and 0 bases from J, the gap between germline ends came to 12 bases. The CDR3 loop spans 15 amino acids. Looked up from germline, CDR1 is GTSNPN and CDR2 is SVGIG (reference sequence). DNA for the CDR3: TGTGCCTGGAGTGCCTGGGACAAACCTAACTATGGCTACACCTTC. Amino acid sequence: CAWSAWDKPNYGYTF.

In this sample, this clone turned up once. The V gene is TRBV7-9, the J gene TRBJ2-1; maybe TRBD2 (6 bases). Germline V gives CDR1 SEHNR, CDR2 FQNEAQ (reference sequence). This CDR3 has 16 amino acids. The V gene lost 5 bases and the J gene lost 4 bases, with 18 bases spanning the gap. CDR3 bases: TGTGCCAGCAGCCCTCAAGGTCGGCGGGGTTACAATGAGCAGTTCTTC. Its translation is CASSPQGRRGYNEQFF.